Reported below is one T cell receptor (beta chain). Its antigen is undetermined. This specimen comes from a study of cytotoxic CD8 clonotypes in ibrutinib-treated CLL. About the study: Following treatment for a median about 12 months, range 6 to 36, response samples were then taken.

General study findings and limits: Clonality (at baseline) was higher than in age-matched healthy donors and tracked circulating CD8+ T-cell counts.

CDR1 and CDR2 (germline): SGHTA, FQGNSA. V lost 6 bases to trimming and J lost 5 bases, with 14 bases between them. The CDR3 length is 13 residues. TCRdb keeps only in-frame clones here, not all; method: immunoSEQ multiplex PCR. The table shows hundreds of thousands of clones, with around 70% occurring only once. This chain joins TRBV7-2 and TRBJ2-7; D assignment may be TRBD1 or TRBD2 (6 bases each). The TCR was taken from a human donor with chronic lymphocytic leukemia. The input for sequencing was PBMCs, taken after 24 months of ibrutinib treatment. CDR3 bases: TGTGCCAGCAGACGAGGGGGGTTTGACGAGCAGTACTTC. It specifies CASRRGGFDEQYF.